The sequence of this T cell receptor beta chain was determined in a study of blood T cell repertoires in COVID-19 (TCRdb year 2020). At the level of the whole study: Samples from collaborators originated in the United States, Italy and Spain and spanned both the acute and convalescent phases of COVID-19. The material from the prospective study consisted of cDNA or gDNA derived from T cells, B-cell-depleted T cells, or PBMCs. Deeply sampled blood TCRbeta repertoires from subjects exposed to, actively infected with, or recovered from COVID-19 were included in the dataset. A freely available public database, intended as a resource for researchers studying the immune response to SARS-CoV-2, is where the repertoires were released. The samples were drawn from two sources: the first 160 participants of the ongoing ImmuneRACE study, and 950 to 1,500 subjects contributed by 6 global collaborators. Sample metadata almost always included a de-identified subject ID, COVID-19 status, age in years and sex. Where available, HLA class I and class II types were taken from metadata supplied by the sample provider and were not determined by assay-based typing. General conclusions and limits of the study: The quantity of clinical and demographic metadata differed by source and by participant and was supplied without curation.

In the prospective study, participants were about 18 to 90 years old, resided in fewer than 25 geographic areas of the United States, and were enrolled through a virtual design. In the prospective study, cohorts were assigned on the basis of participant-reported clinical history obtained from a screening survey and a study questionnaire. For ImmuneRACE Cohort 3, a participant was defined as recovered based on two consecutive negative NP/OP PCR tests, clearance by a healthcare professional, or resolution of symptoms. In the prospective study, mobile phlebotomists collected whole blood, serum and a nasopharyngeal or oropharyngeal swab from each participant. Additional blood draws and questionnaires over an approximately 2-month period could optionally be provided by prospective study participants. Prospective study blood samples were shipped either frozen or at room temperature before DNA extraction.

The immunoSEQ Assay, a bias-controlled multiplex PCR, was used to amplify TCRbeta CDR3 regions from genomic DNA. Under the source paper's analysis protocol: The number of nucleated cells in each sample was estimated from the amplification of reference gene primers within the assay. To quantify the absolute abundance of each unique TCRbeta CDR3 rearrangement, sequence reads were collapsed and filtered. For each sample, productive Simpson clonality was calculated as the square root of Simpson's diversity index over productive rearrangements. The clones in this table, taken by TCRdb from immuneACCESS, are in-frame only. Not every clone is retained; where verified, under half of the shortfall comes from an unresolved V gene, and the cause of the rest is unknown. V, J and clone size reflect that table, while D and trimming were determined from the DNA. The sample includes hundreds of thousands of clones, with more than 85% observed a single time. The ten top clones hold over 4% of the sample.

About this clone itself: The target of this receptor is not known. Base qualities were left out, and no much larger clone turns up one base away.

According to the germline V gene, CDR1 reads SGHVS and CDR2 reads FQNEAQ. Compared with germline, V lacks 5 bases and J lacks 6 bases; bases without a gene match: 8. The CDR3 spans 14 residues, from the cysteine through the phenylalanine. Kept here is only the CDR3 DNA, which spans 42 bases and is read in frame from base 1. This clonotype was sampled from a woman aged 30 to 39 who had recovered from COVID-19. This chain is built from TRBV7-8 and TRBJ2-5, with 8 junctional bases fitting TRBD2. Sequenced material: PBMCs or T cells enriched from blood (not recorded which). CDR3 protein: CASSIKTSAKTQYF. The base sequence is TGTGCCAGCAGCATAAAGACTAGCGCCAAGACCCAGTACTTC.